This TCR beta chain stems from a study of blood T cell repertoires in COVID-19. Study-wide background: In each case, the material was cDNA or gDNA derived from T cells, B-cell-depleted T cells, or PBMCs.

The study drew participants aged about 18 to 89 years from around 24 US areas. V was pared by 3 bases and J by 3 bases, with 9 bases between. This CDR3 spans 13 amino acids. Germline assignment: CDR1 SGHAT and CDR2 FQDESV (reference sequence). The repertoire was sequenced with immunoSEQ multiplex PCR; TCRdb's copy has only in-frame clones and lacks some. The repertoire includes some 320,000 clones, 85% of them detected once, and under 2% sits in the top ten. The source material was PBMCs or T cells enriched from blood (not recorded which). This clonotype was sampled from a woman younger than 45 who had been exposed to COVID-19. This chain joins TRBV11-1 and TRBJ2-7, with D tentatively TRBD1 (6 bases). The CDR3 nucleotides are TGTGCCAGCAGCTTCGGGACATACTACGAGCAGTACTTC. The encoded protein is CASSFGTYYEQYF. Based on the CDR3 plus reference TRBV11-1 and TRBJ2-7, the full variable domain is EAEVAQSPRYKITEKSQAVAFWCDPISGHATLYWYRQILGQGPELLVQFQDESVVDDSQLPKDRFSAERLKGVDSTLKIQPAELGDSAMYLCASSFGTYYEQYFGPGTRLTVT.